This passage covers 22 T cell receptor beta chains from one sample sequenced in a study of metastatic and nonmetastatic thyroid tumors. Among the patients, none had received any treatment before thyroid surgery. Using MiXCR, TCRdb re-called clones from the PCR reads. The sample has approximately 35,000 clones, 14% to 15% seen once. Sequenced sample: blood. Receptor source: a male donor with papillary thyroid cancer or a benign thyroid nodule (not recorded which). Some clones in this sample may be carry-over from other donors' samples.

The sample holds many counts of this clone. The CDR3 DNA sequence: TGTGCCAGCAGTCCCTTTGGTCCGGCGGACTATCAGCCCCAGCATTTT. This gives the protein CASSPFGPADYQPQHF. The chain combines TRBV6-4 with TRBJ1-5, with D unclear. This CDR3 has 16 amino acids. The germline V gene encodes CDR1 MRHNA and CDR2 SNTAGT. The V gene lost 5 bases and the J gene lost 5 bases, with 19 bases spanning the gap.

This chain joins TRBV6-5 and TRBJ1-5; weak D call: TRBD1 (6 bases). Deletions cut 2 bases from V and 1 base from J, with 9 bases between. There are 15 residues in the CDR3. CDR1 is MNHEY, CDR2 SVGAGI, per germline. The CDR3, as DNA: TGTGCCAGCAGTTACCCTGACAGGAGCAATCAGCCCCAGCATTTT. It translates to CASSYPDRSNQPQHF.

This clone was recorded at least ten times. The chain has TRBV14 and TRBJ1-1, with no clear D. Germline lookup yields CDR1 SGHDN and CDR2 FVKESK. The CDR3 runs 12 residues. The V and J ends lost 3 bases and 4 bases respectively, with 6 bases between them. CDR3 sequence reads: CASSQSSTEAFF. CDR3 DNA sequence: TGTGCCAGCAGCCAGTCTAGCACTGAAGCTTTCTTT. The full variable domain, its missing parts supplied by reference TRBV14 and TRBJ1-1, is EAGVTQFPSHSVIEKGQTVTLRCDPISGHDNLYWYRRVMGKEIKFLLHFVKESKQDESGMPNNRFLAERTGGTYSTLKVQPAELEDSGVYFCASSQSSTEAFFGQGTRLTVV.

On this clone itself: A much bigger clone sits one base away, suggesting this may be a read error. The V gene is TRBV4-3, the J gene TRBJ1-3; the D gene is possibly TRBD1 (5 bases). Germline values: CDR1 LGHNA, CDR2 YSLEER. The CDR3 is made up of 13 amino acids. The CDR3 reads CASSEGTGNTLYF. In DNA form, the CDR3 reads TGCGCCAGCAGCGAGGGGACTGGAAACACCTTATATTTT.

Concerning this clone: The germline gene is not matched at one end of the junction; a read error may be the cause. The CDR3 loop is CATADGEKNYGYTF. The CDR3 nucleotides read TGTGCCACCGCGGACGGAGAAAAAAACTATGGATACACCTTC. The chain employs TRBV2 and TRBJ1-2; no clear D gene. In germline, CDR1 is SNHLY, CDR2 FYNNEI. The CDR3 sequence is 14 residues long.

In this sample, this clone turned up a few times. The chain uses TRBV6-4 and TRBJ2-1, with TRBD1 identical over 10 bases. The V gene end was trimmed by 5 bases and the J gene end by 6 bases; junction bases not matched to a gene: 10. Germline CDR1 and CDR2: MRHNA and SNTAGT. This CDR3 comprises 16 residues. The CDR3 loop reads CASSPGQGFDSNEQFF. CDR3 DNA sequence: TGTGCCAGCAGTCCGGGACAGGGGTTTGATTCCAATGAGCAGTTCTTC.

J is TRBJ2-2 and V is TRBV27, with D possibly called TRBD1 or TRBD2 (5 bases each). CDR1 is MNHEY, CDR2 SMNVEV, per germline (reference sequence). Trimming left V 6 bases short and J 7 bases short, with 15 bases between. The CDR3 length is 14 residues. For the CDR3, the DNA is TGTGCCAGCAGCCTAGGGAGACAGTTCGGGGAGCTGTTTTTT. Protein sequence: CASSLGRQFGELFF.

This clone was observed at least ten times. An end of the junction differs from the germline gene, which may be a read error. Other nucleotide sequences from this sample produce the same CDR3. The CDR3 DNA sequence: TGTGCTAGCAGCCCGACTAGCGGGACTTACGATGAGCAGTTCTTC. Translating gives CASSPTSGTYDEQFF. The rearrangement uses TRBV7-7 and TRBJ2-1; TRBD2 aligns across 11 bases. Germline V lookup: CDR1 SSHAT, CDR2 FNYEAQ (reference sequence). The CDR3 has 15 residues.

The V call is TRBV20-1, the J call TRBJ2-7; D could derive from TRBD1 or TRBD2 (5 bases each). V gave up 5 bases and J gave up 0 bases, with 23 bases separating them. The germline V gene encodes CDR1 DFQATT and CDR2 SNEGSKA (reference sequence). There are 17 residues in the CDR3. In nucleotides, the CDR3 is TGCAGTGCTGTTCTATTGTTCAGGGACCGCGGCTCCTACGAGCAGTACTTC. Residues: CSAVLLFRDRGSYEQYF.

By share, this clone counts as medium-sized (0.01 to 0.1%). The gene calls are TRBV30 and TRBJ2-6; D remains unclear. V was trimmed by 3 bases and J by 0 bases, leaving 3 bases between them. The CDR3 extends over 13 amino acids. The germline V gene encodes CDR1 GTSNPN and CDR2 SVGIG (reference sequence). As DNA, the CDR3 is TGTGCCTGGAGACACTCTGGGGCCAACGTCCTGACTTTC. This codes for CAWRHSGANVLTF. The full variable domain, in which reference TRBV30 and TRBJ2-6 provide the parts outside the CDR3, is SQTIHQWPATLVQPVGSPLSLECTVEGTSNPNLYWYRQAAGRGLQLLFYSVGIGQISSEVPQNLSASRPQDRQFILSSKKLLLSDSGFYLCAWRHSGANVLTFGAGSRLTVL.

This clone was seen many times. The V call is TRBV27, the J call TRBJ2-1, with D maybe TRBD2 (6 bases). This CDR3 is 15 amino acids long. The V gene lost 5 bases and the J gene lost 0 bases, with 11 bases spanning the gap. The germline V gene encodes CDR1 MNHEY and CDR2 SMNVEV (reference sequence). The CDR3 spells CASSKDYSSYNEQFF. As DNA, the CDR3 is TGTGCCAGCAGTAAGGACTACAGCTCCTACAATGAGCAGTTCTTC.

This clone was observed at least ten times. The V gene is TRBV19, the J gene TRBJ1-1, with TRBD1 identical over 8 bases. Trimming at V came to 4 bases and at J to 4 bases, leaving 5 bases not matched to a gene. CDR1 and CDR2 from the germline V gene are LNHDA and SQIVND (reference sequence). This CDR3 spans 14 amino acids. The CDR3 DNA sequence: TGTGCCAGTAGTACCCGACAGGGGTCCACTGAAGCTTTCTTT. It specifies CASSTRQGSTEAFF.

This clone has a count of ten or more. The V and J genes are TRBV7-8 and TRBJ2-7; D not certain. The CDR3 sequence is 16 residues long. The germline V gene has CDR1 SGHVS and CDR2 FQNEAQ. V dropped 1 base and J dropped 0 bases, with 13 bases sitting between them. In DNA, the CDR3 is TGTGCCAGCAGCTTAGAACTCCCCTACCCCTCCTACGAGCAGTACTTC. It yields the protein CASSLELPYPSYEQYF.

The sample holds a few counts of this clone. A junction boundary mismatches the germline segment, possibly from a read error. V gene TRBV6-5 combines with J gene TRBJ1-1; 7 nucleotides align to TRBD1. Per the germline V gene, CDR1 is MNHEY and CDR2 is SVGAGI. The CDR3 has 17 amino acids. The CDR3 spells CASSYSPDRRMNTEVFF. CDR3 sequence (DNA): TGTGCCAGCAGTTACTCCCCGGACAGGCGCATGAACACTGAAGTTTTCTTT.

This clone rates as medium-sized. The chain has TRBV7-9 and TRBJ2-1; TRBD1 matches at 10 bases. There are 17 residues in the CDR3. With 7 bases clipped from V and 5 bases from J, the junction kept 14 bases outside the gene matches. In germline, CDR1 is SEHNR, CDR2 FQNEAQ (reference sequence). In DNA form, the CDR3 reads TGTGCCAGCACCAAACCGGTAGGGACAGGGGCGGACAATGAGCAGTTCTTC. It specifies CASTKPVGTGADNEQFF. The full variable domain, its missing parts supplied by reference TRBV7-9 and TRBJ2-1, is DTGVSQNPRHKITKRGQNVTFRCDPISEHNRLYWYRQTLGQGPEFLTYFQNEAQLEKSRLLSDRFSAERPKGSFSTLEIQRTEQGDSAMYLCASTKPVGTGADNEQFFGPGTRLTVL.

Turning to this clone: Given a much more abundant clone one base away, this may be a read error. Other DNA sequences in the sample encode the same CDR3. The chain has TRBV28 and TRBJ2-5; unclear D gene. Germline V gene lookup returns CDR1 MDHEN and CDR2 SYDVKM. The length of the CDR3 is 15 residues. V lost 7 bases and J lost 5, with 20 bases in between. In nucleotides, the CDR3 is TGTGCCAGCACATCTGCCCAAAGGGAAACCGAGACCCAGTACTTC. It specifies CASTSAQRETETQYF.

This clone was seen many times. A read error may produce the germline difference seen at one junction end. The chain joins TRBV7-7 to TRBJ2-1, with 7 bases matching TRBD2. Germline lookup yields CDR1 SSHAT and CDR2 FNYEAQ (reference sequence). CDR3 length equals 15 residues. In DNA form, the CDR3 reads TGTGCTAGCAGCTCCGGGACTACCAACTACAATGAGCAGTTCTTC. Its translation: CASSSGTTNYNEQFF.

This clone was picked up many times. The V call is TRBV5-1, the J call TRBJ2-2, with a possible D match to TRBD2 (6 bases). V lost 1 base, J lost 3 bases, and 10 bases lay in between. The germline V gene encodes CDR1 SGHRS and CDR2 YFSETQ. This CDR3 has 15 residues. The CDR3 reads CASSLPGAHTGELFF. CDR3 in DNA: TGCGCCAGCAGCTTGCCGGGAGCGCACACCGGGGAGCTGTTTTTT.

The chain uses TRBV7-3 and TRBJ2-7, with D perhaps matching TRBD1 or TRBD2 (5 bases each). Germline V lookup: CDR1 SGHTA, CDR2 FQGTGA. V lost 10 bases, J lost 3 bases, and 31 bases lay in between. The CDR3 has 18 amino acids. In DNA, the CDR3 is TGTGCCAAGCATTCGTGGATTGAGGGGCCCTCCTCTCACTACGAGCAGTACTTC. Protein: CAKHSWIEGPSSHYEQYF.

The V and J genes are TRBV10-3 and TRBJ2-7; D may be TRBD1 or TRBD2 (5 bases each). Trimming removed 8 bases from V and 6 bases from J, with 29 bases in between. The CDR3 extends over 17 amino acids. Germline V gene lookup returns CDR1 ENHRY and CDR2 SYGVKD. The CDR3 DNA follows: TGTGCCATCGTCCCCCATGGGGGTCGAGGAGTGGGGAGCGAGCAGTACTTC. Translating gives CAIVPHGGRGVGSEQYF.

The rearrangement uses TRBV20-1 and TRBJ2-7; D possibly uses TRBD1 or TRBD2 (6 bases each). CDR3 length equals 16 residues. Trimming left V 0 bases short and J 4 bases short, with 19 bases between. Germline V lookup: CDR1 DFQATT, CDR2 SNEGSKA (reference sequence). The CDR3 loop is CSARDRPGALIYEQYF. The CDR3 coding sequence is TGCAGTGCTAGAGATCGCCCGGGGGCTTTGATTTACGAGCAGTACTTC.

On this clone: This may come from a read error, since a much larger clone is one base off. The sample holds other DNA sequences that translate to the same CDR3. The CDR3 DNA sequence: TGTGCCAGCAGTGATCTTAAAGAGACCCAGTATTTC. The encoded protein is CASSDLKETQYF. This chain links TRBV2 with TRBJ2-5; D is uncertain. Germline V gene sequence: CDR1 SNHLY, CDR2 FYNNEI. The length of the CDR3 is 12 residues.